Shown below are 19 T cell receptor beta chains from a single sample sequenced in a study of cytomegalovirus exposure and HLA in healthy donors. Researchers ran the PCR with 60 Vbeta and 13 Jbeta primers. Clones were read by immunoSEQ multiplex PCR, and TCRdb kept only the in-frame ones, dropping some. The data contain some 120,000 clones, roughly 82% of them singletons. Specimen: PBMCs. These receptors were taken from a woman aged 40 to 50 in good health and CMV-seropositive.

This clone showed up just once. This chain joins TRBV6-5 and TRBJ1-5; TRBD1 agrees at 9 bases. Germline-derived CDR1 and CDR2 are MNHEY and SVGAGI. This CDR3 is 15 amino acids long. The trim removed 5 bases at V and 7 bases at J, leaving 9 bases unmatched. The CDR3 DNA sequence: TGTGCCAGCAGTGCTCGAGGACAGGGGTTGCAGCCCCAGCATTTT. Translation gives CASSARGQGLQPQHF.

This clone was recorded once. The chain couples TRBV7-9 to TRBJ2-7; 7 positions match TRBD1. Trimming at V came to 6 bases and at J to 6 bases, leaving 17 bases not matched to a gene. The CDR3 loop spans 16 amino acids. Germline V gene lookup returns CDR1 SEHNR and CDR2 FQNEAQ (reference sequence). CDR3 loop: CASSSPAGGESTEQYF. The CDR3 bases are TGTGCCAGCAGTTCACCCGCAGGGGGAGAATCAACCGAGCAGTACTTC.

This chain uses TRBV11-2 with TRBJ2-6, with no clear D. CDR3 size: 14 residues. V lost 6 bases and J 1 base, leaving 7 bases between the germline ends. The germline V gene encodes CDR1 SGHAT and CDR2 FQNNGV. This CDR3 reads CASSRVSGANVLTF. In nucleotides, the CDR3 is TGTGCCAGCAGTCGGGTGTCTGGGGCCAACGTCCTGACTTTC.

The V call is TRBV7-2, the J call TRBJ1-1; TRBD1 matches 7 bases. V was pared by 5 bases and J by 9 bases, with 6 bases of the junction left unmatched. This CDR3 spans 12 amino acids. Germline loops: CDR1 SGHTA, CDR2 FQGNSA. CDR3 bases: TGTGCCAGCAGCCGACAGGGTAGCAAAGCTTTCTTT. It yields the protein CASSRQGSKAFF.

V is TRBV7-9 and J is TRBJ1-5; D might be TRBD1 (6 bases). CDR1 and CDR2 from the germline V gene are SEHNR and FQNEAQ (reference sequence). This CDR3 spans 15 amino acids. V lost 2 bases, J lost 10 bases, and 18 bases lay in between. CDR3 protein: CASSLSGVGAEPQHF. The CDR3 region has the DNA TGTGCCAGCAGCTTATCAGGGGTCGGGGCCGAACCCCAGCATTTT.

The DNA of the CDR3 is TGTGCCAGCAGCGAAGGACGGGATGAAGCTTTCTTT. This encodes CASSEGRDEAFF. The chain recombines TRBV7-2 with TRBJ1-1; D is ambiguous. Germline V gives CDR1 SGHTA, CDR2 FQGNSA. CDR3 length: 12 residues. The germline V and J ends were trimmed by 5 bases and 7 bases, with 11 bases remaining between them.

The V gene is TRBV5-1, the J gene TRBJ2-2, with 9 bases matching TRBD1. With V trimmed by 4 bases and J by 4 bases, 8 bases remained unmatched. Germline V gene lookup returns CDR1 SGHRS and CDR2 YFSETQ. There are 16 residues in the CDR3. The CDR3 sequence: CASSDPDRGATGELFF. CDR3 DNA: TGCGCCAGCAGCGATCCGGACAGGGGAGCCACCGGGGAGCTGTTTTTT.

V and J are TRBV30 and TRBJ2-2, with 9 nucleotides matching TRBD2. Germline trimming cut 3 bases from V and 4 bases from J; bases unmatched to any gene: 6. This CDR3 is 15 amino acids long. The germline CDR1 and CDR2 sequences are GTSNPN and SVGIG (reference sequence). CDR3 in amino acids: CAWRAGGLRTGELFF. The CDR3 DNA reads TGTGCCTGGAGAGCGGGAGGCCTCCGCACCGGGGAGCTGTTTTTT.

The CDR3 sequence: CASTPGQGLYGYTF. In DNA form, the CDR3 reads TGCGCCAGTACTCCGGGACAGGGTCTCTATGGCTACACCTTC. The chain has TRBV5-1 and TRBJ1-2, with 9 bases matching TRBD1. V was pared by 8 bases and J by 4 bases, with 9 bases of the junction left unmatched. Germline V CDR1 and CDR2: SGHRS, YFSETQ. CDR3 length: 14 amino acids.

The DNA for the CDR3 is TGTGCCAGCAGTTTATACCCCCCCAACAGATCAGACCGGGAAAAACTGTTTTTT. Encoded protein: CASSLYPPNRSDREKLFF. The chain is built from TRBV28 and TRBJ1-4; no firm D call. Germline CDR1 MDHEN, CDR2 SYDVKM. Trimming pared 1 base from V and 8 bases from J, leaving 23 bases between. The CDR3 runs 18 residues.

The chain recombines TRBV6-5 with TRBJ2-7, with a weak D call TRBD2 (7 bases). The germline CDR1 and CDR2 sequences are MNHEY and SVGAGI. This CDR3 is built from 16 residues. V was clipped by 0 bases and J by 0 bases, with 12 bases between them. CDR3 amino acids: CASSYSKGGISYEQYF. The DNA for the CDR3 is TGTGCCAGCAGTTACTCGAAGGGGGGGATCTCCTACGAGCAGTACTTC.

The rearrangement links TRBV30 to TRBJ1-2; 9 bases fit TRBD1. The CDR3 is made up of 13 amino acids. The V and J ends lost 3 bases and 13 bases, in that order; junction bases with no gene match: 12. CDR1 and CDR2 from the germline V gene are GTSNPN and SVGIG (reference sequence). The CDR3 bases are TGTGCCTGGAGCCCGGGACAGGGTCGTTCGGGCACCTTC. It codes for CAWSPGQGRSGTF.

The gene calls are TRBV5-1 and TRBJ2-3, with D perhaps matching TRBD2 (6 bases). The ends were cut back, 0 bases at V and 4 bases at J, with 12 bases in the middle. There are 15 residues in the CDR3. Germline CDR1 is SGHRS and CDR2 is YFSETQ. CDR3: CASSLAGGQSDTQYF. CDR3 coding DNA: TGCGCCAGCAGCTTGGCCGGGGGTCAATCAGATACGCAGTATTTT.

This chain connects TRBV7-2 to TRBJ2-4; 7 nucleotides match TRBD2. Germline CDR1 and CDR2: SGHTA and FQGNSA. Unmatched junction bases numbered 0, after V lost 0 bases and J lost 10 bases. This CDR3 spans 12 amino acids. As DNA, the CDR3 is TGTGCCAGCAGCTTAGCGCGGGAGATTCAGTACTTC. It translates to CASSLAREIQYF.

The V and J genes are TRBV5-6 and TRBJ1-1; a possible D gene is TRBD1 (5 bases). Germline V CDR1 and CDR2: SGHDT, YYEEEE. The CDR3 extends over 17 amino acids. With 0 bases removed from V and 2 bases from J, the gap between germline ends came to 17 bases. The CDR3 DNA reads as TGTGCCAGCAGCTTGGTTGTGGGGGGTTCGATTAACACTGAAGCTTTCTTT. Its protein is CASSLVVGGSINTEAFF.

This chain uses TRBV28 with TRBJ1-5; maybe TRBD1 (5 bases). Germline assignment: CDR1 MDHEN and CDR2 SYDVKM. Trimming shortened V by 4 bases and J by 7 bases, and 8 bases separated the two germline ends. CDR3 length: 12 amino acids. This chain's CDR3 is CASSSGGQPQHF. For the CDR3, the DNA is TGTGCCAGCAGTTCCGGGGGACAGCCCCAGCATTTT.

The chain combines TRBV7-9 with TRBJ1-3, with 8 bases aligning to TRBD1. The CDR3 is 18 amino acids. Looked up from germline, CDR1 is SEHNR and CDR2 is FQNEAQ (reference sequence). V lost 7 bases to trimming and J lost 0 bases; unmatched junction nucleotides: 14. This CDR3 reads CASTQGRGQRLSGNTIYF. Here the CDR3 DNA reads TGTGCCAGCACCCAAGGCAGGGGGCAGCGTCTCTCTGGAAACACCATATATTTT.

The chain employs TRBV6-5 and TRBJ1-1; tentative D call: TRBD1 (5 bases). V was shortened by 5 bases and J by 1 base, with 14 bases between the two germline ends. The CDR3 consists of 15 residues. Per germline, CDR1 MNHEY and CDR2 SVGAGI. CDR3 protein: CASSGPGLRNTEAFF. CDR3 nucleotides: TGTGCCAGCAGTGGACCGGGACTCAGGAACACTGAAGCTTTCTTT.

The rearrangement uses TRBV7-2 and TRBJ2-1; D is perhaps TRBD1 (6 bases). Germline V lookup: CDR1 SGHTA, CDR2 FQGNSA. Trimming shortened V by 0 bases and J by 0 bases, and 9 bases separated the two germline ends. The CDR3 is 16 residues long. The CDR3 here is CASSLAGQISYNEQFF. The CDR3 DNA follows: TGTGCCAGCAGCTTAGCAGGACAGATCTCCTACAATGAGCAGTTCTTC.